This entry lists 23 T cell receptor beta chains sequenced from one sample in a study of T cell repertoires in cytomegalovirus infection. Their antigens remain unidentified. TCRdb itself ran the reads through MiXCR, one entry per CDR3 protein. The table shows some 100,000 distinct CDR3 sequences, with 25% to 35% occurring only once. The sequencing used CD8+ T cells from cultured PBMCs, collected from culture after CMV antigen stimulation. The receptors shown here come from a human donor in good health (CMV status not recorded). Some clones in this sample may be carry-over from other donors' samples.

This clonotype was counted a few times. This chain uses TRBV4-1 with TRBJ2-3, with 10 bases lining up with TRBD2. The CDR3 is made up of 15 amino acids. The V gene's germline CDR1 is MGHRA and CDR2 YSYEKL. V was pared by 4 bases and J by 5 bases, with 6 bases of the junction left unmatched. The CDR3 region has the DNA TGCGCCAGCAGCCGAGCGGGGGGGTTGGGAGATACGCAGTATTTT. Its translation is CASSRAGGLGDTQYF.

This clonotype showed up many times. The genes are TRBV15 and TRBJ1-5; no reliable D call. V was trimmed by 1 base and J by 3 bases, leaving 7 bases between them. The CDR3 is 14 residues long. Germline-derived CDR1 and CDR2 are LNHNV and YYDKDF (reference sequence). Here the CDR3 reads CATSRARDNQPQHF. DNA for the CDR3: TGTGCCACCAGCAGAGCCCGGGACAATCAGCCCCAGCATTTT. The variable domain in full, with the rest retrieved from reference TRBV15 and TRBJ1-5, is DAMVIQNPRYQVTQFGKPVTLSCSQTLNHNVMYWYQQKSSQAPKLLFHYYDKDFNNEADTPDNFQSRRPNTSFCFLDIRSPGLGDTAMYLCATSRARDNQPQHFGDGTRLSIL.

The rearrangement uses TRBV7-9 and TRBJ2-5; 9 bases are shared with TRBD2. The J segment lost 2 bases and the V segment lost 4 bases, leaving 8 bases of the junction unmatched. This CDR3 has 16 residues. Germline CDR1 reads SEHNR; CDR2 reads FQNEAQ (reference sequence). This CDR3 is CASSSTGLAGQETQYF. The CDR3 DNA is TGTGCCAGCAGCTCCACAGGTCTAGCGGGACAAGAGACCCAGTACTTC.

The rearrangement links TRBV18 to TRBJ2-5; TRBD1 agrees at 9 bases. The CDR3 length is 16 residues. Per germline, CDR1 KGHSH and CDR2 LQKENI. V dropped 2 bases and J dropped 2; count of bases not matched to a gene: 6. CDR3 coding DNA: TGTGCCAGCTCACCATCACAGGGGGCGGCTCAAGAGACCCAGTACTTC. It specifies CASSPSQGAAQETQYF.

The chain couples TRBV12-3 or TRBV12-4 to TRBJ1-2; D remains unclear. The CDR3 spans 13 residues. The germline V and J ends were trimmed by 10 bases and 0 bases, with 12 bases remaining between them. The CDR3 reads CAKRQDSNYGYTF. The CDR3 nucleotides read TGTGCCAAAAGGCAGGACTCTAACTATGGCTACACCTTC.

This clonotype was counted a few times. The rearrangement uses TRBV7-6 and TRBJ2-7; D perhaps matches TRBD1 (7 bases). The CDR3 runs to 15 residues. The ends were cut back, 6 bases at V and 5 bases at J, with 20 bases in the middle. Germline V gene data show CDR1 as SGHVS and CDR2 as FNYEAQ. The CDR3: CASRAWRGHGDEQYF. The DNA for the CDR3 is TGTGCCAGCAGGGCTTGGAGGGGGCACGGAGACGAGCAGTACTTC. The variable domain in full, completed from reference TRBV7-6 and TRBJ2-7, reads GAGVSQSPRYKVTKRGQDVALRCDPISGHVSLYWYRQALGQGPEFLTYFNYEAQQDKSGLPNDRFSAERPEGSISTLTIQRTEQRDSAMYRCASRAWRGHGDEQYFGPGTRLTVT.

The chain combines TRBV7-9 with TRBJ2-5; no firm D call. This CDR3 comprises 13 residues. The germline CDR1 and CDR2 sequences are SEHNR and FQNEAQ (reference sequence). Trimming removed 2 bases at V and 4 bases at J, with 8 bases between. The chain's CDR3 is CASSLSTRETQYF. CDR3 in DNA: TGTGCCAGCAGCTTAAGTACTCGAGAGACCCAGTACTTC.

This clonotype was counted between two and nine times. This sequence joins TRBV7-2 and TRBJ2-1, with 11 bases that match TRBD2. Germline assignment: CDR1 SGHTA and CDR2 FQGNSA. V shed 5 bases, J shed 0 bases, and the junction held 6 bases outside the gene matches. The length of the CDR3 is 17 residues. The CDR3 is CASSPKTSGGSYNEQFF. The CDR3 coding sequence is TGTGCCAGCAGCCCAAAAACTAGCGGGGGCTCCTACAATGAGCAGTTCTTC.

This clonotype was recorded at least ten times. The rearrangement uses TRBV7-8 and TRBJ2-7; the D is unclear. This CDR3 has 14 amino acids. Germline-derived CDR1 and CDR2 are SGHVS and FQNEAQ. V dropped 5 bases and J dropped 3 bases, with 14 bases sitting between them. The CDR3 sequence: CASSPPGRSYEQYF. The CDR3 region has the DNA TGTGCCAGCAGCCCCCCAGGAAGGAGCTACGAGCAGTACTTC. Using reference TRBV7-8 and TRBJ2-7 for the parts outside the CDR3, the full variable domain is GAGVSQSPRYKVAKRGQDVALRCDPISGHVSLFWYQQALGQGPEFLTYFQNEAQLDKSGLPSDRFFAERPEGSVSTLKIQRTQQEDSAVYLCASSPPGRSYEQYFGPGTRLTVT.

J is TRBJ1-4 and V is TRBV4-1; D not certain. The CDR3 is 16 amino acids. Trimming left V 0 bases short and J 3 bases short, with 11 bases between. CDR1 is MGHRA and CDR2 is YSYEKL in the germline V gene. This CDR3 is CASSQDGIRANEKLFF. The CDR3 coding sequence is TGCGCCAGCAGCCAAGATGGCATACGGGCTAATGAAAAACTGTTTTTT.

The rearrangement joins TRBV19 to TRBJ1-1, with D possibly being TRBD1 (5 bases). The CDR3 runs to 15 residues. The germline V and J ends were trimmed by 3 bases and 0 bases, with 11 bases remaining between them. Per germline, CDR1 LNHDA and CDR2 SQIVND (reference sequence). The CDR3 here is CASSIGAHMNTEAFF. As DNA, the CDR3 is TGTGCCAGTAGTATTGGGGCTCACATGAACACTGAAGCTTTCTTT.

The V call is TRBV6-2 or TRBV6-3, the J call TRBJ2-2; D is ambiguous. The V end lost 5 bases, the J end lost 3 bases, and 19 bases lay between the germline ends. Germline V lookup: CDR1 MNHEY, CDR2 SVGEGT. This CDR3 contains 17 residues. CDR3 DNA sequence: TGTGCCAGCAGTGAACCTCGACCCTCACCCCACACCGGGGAGCTGTTTTTT. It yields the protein CASSEPRPSPHTGELFF.

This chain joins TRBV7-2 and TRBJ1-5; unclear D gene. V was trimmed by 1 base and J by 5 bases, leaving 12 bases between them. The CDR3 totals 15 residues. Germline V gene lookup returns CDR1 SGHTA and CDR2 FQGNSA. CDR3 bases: TGTGCCAGCAGCTTAGTAGGGTCTGGCGATCAGCCCCAGCATTTT. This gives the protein CASSLVGSGDQPQHF.

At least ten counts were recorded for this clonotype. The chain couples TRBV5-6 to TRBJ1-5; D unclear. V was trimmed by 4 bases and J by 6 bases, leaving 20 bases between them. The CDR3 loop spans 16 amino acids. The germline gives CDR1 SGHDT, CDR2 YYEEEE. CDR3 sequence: CASSPSGIPSSQPQHF. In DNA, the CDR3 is TGTGCCAGCAGCCCCTCAGGTATTCCCTCCAGTCAGCCCCAGCATTTT.

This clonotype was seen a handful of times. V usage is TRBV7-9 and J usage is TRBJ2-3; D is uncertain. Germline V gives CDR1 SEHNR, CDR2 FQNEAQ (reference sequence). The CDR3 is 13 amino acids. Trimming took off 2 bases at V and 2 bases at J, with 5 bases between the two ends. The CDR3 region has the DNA TGTGCCAGCAGCTTACCGGCCACAGATACGCAGTATTTT. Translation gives CASSLPATDTQYF.

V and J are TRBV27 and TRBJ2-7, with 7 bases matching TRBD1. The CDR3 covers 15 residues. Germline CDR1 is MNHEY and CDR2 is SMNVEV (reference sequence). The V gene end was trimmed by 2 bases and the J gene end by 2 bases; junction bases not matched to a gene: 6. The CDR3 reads CASSLGQGVAYEQYF. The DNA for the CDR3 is TGTGCCAGCAGTTTAGGGCAGGGGGTCGCCTACGAGCAGTACTTC.

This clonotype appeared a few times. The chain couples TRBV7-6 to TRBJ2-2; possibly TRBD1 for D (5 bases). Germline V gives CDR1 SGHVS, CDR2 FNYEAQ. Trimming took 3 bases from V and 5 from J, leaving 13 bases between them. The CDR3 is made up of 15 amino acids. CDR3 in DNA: TGTGCCAGCAGCTTGTTAGGGCAGGGAACCGGGGAGCTGTTTTTT. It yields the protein CASSLLGQGTGELFF.

The CDR3 coding sequence is TGTGCCAGCAGTTCTGGACTAGCGGGGGTCTCCTACAATGAGCAGTTCTTC. Translation gives CASSSGLAGVSYNEQFF. The V and J genes are TRBV28 and TRBJ2-1; 13 bases line up with TRBD2. The CDR3 consists of 17 residues. Trimming cost V 4 bases and J 0 bases; bases outside gene matches: 3. Germline CDR1 reads MDHEN; CDR2 reads SYDVKM.

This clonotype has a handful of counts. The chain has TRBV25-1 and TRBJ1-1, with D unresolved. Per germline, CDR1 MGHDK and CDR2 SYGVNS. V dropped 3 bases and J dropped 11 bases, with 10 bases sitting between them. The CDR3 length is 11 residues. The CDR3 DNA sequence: TGTGCCAGCAGTGATTACCTCCGGGCTTTCTTT. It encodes CASSDYLRAFF. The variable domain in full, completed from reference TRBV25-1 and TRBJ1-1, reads EADIYQTPRYLVIGTGKKITLECSQTMGHDKMYWYQQDPGMELHLIHYSYGVNSTEKGDLSSESTVSRIRTEHFPLTLESARPSHTSQYLCASSDYLRAFFGQGTRLTVV.

The CDR3 bases are TGTGCCAGCACCCGTTACATGGGGCTAGTCGCTGACGAGCAGTACTTC. Protein product: CASTRYMGLVADEQYF. The V call is TRBV28, the J call TRBJ2-7; weak D call: TRBD1 (5 bases). V lost 7 bases and J 5 bases, leaving 24 bases between the germline ends. Germline V gene sequence: CDR1 MDHEN, CDR2 SYDVKM. CDR3 length: 16 residues.

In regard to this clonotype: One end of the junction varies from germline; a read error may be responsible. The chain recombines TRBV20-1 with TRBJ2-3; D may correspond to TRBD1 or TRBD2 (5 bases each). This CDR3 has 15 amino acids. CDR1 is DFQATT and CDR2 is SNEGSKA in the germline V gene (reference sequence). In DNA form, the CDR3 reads TGCAGAGCTAGGGGCCAGGGAGAGAGCACAGATACGCAGTATTTT. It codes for CRARGQGESTDTQYF.

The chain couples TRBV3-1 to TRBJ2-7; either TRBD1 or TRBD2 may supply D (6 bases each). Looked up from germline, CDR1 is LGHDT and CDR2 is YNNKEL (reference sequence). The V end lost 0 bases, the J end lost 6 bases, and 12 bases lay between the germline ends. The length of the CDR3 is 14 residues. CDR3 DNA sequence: TGTGCCAGCAGCCAAGATGCCAGGGGAGGCGAGCAGTACTTC. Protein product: CASSQDARGGEQYF.

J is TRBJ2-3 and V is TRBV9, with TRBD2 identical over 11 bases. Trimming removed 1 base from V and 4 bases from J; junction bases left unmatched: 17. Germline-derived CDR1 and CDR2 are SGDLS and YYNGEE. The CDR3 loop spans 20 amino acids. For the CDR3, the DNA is TGTGCCAGCAGCGTAACCGCTCTAGCGGGGGGAATAAATAGCGCAGATACGCAGTATTTT. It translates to CASSVTALAGGINSADTQYF.